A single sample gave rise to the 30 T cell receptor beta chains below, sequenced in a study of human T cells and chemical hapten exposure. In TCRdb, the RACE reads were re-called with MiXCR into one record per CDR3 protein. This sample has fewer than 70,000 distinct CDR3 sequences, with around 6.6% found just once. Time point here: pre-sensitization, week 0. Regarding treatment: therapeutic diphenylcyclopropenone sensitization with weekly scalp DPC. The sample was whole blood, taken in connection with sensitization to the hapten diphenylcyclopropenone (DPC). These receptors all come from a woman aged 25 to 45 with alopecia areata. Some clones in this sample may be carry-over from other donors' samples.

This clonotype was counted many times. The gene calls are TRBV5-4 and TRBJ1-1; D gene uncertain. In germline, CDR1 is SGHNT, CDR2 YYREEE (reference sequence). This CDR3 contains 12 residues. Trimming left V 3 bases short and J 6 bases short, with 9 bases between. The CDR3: CASSYGSAEAFF. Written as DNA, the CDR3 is TGTGCCAGCAGCTACGGCAGCGCTGAAGCTTTCTTT.

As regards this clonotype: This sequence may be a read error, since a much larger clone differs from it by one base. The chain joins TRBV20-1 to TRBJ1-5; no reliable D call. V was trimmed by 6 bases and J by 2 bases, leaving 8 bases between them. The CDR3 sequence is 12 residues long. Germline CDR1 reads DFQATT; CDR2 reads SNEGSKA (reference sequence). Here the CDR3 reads CSAKGCNQPQHF. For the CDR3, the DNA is TGCAGTGCAAAGGGTTGCAATCAGCCCCAGCATTTT.

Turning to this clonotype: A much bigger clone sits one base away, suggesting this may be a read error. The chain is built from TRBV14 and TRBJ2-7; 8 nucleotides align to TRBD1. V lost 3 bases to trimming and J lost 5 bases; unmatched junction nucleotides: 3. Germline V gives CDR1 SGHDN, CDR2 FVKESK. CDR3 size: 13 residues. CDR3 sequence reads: CASSQKGQDEQYF. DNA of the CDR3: TGTGCCAGCAGCCAGAAGGGACAGGACGAGCAGTACTTC.

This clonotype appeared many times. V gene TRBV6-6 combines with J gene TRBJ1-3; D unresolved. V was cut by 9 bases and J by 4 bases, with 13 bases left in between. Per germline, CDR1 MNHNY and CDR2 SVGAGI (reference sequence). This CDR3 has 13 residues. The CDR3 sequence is CASETRLGNTIYF. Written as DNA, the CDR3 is TGTGCCAGTGAGACACGACTCGGAAACACCATATATTTT.

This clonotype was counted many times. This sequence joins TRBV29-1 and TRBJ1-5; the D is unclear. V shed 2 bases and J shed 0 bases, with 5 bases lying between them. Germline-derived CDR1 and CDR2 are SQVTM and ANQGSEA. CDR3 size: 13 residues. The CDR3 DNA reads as TGCAGCGTTGAACTGAATAGCAATCAGCCCCAGCATTTT. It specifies CSVELNSNQPQHF. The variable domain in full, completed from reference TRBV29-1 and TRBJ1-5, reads SAVISQKPSRDICQRGTSLTIQCQVDSQVTMMFWYRQQPGQSLTLIATANQGSEATYESGFVIDKFPISRPNLTFSTLTVSNMSPEDSSIYLCSVELNSNQPQHFGDGTRLSIL.

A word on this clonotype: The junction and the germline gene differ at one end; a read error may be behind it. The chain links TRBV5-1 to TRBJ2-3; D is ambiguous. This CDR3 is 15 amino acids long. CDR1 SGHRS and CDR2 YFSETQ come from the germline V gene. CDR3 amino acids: CASSLRGGSTDTQYF. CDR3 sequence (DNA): TGCGCCAGCAGCTTAAGAGGCGGCAGCACAGATACGCAGTATTTC.

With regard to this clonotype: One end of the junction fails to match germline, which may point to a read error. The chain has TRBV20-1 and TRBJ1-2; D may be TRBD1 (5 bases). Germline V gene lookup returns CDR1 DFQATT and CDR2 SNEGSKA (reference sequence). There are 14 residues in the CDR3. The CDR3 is CSAQLSSGSGGDTF. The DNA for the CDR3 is TGCAGTGCTCAACTCTCCTCAGGGAGCGGTGGCGACACCTTC.

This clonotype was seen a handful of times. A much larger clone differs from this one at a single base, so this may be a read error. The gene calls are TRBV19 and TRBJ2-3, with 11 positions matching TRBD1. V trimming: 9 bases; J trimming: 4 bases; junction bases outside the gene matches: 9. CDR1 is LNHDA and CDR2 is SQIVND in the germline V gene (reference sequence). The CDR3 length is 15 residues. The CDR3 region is CASALGQGGSDTQYF. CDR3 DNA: TGTGCCAGCGCCTTGGGACAGGGGGGGTCAGATACGCAGTATTTT.

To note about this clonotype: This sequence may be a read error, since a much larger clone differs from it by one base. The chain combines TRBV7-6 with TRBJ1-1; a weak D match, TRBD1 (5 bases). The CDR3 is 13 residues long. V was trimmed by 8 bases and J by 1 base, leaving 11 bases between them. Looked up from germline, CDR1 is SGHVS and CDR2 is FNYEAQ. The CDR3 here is CASGWTWNTEAFF. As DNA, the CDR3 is TGTGCCAGCGGCTGGACATGGAACACTGAAGCTTTCTTT.

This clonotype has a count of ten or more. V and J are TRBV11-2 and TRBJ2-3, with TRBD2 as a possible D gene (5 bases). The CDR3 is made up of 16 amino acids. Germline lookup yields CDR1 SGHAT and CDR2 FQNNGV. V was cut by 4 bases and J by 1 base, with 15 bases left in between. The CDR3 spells CASSWRSAAGTDTQYF. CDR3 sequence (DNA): TGTGCCAGCAGCTGGCGATCCGCAGCGGGCACAGATACGCAGTATTTT.

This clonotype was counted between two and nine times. The CDR3, as DNA: TGTGCCAGCAGCCGCACAGGTGAAAAACTGTTTTTT. This encodes CASSRTGEKLFF. This chain connects TRBV3-1 to TRBJ1-4, with a tentative D call TRBD1 (5 bases). The CDR3 has 12 residues. Trimming pared 4 bases from V and 7 bases from J, leaving 7 bases between. The V gene's germline CDR1 is LGHDT and CDR2 YNNKEL (reference sequence).

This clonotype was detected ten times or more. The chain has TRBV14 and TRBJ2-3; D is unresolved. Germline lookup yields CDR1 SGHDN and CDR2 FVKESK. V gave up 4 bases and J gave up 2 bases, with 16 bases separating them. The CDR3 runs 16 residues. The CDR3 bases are TGTGCCAGCAGCCCCAGACTTCCCCAGACCACAGATACGCAGTATTTT. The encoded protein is CASSPRLPQTTDTQYF.

CDR3 region: CASSGAADYEQYF. The CDR3 DNA reads as TGTGCCAGCTCGGGGGCGGCAGACTACGAGCAGTACTTC. The J gene is TRBJ2-7, the V gene TRBV18, with D possibly being TRBD1 (6 bases). CDR3 length: 13 amino acids. Deletions cut 6 bases from V and 3 bases from J, with 12 bases between. Germline CDR1 is KGHSH and CDR2 is LQKENI.

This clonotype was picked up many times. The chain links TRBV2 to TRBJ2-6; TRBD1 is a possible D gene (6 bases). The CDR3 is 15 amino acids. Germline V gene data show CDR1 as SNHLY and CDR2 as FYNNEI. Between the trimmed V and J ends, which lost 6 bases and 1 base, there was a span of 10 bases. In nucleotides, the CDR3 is TGTGCCAGCAGAAATACAGGGTCTGGGGCCAACGTCCTGACTTTC. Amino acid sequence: CASRNTGSGANVLTF.

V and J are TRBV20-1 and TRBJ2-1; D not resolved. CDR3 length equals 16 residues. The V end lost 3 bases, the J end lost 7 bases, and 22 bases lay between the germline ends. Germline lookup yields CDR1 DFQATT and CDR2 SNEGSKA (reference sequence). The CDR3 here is CSASNPRPECLNEQFF. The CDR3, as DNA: TGCAGTGCTAGTAACCCAAGACCCGAGTGTTTGAATGAGCAGTTCTTC.

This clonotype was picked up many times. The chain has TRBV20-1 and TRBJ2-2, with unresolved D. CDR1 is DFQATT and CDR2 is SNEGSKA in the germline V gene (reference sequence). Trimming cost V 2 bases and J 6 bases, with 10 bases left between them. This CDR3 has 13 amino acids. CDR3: CSARKSFAGELFF. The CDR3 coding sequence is TGCAGTGCTAGAAAGTCGTTCGCCGGGGAGCTGTTTTTT.

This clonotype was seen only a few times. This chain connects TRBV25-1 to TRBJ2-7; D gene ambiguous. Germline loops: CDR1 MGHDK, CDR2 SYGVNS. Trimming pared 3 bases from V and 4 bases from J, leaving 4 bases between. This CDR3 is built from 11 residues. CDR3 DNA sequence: TGTGCCAGCAGTGAGGGTTACGAGCAGTACTTC. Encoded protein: CASSEGYEQYF.

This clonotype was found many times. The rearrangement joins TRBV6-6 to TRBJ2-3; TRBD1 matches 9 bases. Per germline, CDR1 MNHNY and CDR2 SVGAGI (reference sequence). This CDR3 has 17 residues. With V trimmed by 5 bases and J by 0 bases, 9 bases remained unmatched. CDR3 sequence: CASSAPGTGSSTDTQYF. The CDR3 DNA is TGTGCCAGCAGTGCTCCCGGGACAGGGTCTAGCACAGATACGCAGTATTTT.

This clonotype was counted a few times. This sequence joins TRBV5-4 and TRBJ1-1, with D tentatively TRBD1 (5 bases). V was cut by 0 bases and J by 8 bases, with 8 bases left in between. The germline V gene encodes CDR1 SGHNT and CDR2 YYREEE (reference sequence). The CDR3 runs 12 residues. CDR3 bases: TGTGCCAGCAGCTTGGGGGGGAAAGAAGCTTTCTTT. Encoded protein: CASSLGGKEAFF.

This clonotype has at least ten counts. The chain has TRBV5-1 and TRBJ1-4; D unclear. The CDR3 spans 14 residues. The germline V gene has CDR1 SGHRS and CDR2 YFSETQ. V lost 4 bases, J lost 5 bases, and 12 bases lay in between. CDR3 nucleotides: TGCGCCAGCAGCCTACAGACCTCGAATGAAAAACTGTTTTTT. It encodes CASSLQTSNEKLFF.

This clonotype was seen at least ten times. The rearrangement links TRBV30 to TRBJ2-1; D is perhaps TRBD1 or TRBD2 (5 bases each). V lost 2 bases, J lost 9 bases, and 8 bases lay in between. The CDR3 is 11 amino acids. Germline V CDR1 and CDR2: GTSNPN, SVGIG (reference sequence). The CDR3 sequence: CAWSSGSEQFF. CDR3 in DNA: TGTGCCTGGAGTTCAGGGAGTGAGCAGTTCTTC.

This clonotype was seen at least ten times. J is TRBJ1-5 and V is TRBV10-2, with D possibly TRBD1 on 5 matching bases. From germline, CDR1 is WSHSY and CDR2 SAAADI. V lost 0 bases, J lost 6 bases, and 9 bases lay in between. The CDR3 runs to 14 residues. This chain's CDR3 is CASSESRGSQPQHF. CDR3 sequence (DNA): TGCGCCAGCAGTGAGTCTAGGGGCAGTCAGCCCCAGCATTTT.

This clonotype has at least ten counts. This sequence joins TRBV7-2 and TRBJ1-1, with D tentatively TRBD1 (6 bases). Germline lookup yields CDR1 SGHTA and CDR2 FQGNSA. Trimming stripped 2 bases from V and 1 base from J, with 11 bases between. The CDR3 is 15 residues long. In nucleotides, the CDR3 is TGTGCCAGCAGCTTACAGGGGCCAACGAACACTGAAGCTTTCTTT. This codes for CASSLQGPTNTEAFF. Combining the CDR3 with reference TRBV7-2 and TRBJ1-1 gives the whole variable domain GAGVSQSPSNKVTEKGKDVELRCDPISGHTALYWYRQSLGQGLEFLIYFQGNSAPDKSGLPSDRFSAERTGGSVSTLTIQRTQQEDSAVYLCASSLQGPTNTEAFFGQGTRLTVV.

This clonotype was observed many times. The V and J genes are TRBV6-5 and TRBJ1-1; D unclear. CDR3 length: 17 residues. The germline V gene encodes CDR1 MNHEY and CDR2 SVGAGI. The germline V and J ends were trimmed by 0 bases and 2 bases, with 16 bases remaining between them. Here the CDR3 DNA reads TGTGCCAGCAGTTACTCGATAGCCGGCAGAAGTAACACTGAAGCTTTCTTT. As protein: CASSYSIAGRSNTEAFF.

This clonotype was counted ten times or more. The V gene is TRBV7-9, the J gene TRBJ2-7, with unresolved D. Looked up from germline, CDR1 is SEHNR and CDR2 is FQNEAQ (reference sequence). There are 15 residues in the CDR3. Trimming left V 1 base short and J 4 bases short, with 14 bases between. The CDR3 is CASSLGVGVWYEQYF. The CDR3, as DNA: TGTGCCAGCAGCTTAGGCGTCGGTGTCTGGTACGAGCAGTACTTC.

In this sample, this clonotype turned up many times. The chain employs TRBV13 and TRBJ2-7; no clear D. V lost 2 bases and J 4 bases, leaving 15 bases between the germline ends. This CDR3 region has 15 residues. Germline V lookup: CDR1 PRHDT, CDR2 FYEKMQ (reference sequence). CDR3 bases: TGTGCCAGCAGCTTATGGGTCTCTAGGGAATACGAGCAGTACTTC. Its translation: CASSLWVSREYEQYF.

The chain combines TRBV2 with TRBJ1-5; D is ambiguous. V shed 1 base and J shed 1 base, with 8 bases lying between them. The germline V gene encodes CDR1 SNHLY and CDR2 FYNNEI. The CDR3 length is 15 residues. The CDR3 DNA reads TGTGCCAGCAGTGAAGATGGACTGAGCAATCAGCCCCAGCATTTT. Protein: CASSEDGLSNQPQHF.

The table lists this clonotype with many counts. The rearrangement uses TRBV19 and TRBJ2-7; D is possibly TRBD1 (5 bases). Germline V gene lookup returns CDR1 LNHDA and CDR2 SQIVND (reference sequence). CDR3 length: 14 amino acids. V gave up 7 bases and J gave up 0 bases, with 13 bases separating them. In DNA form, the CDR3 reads TGTGCCAGTAAGACGACAGTACTCTCCTACGAGCAGTACTTC. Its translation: CASKTTVLSYEQYF.

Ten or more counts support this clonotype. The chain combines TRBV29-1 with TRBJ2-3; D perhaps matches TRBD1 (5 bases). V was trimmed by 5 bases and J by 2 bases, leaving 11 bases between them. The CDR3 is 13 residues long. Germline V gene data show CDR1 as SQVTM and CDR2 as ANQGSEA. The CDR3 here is CSVLGLNTDTQYF. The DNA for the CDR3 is TGCAGCGTTCTGGGGCTGAACACAGATACGCAGTATTTT.

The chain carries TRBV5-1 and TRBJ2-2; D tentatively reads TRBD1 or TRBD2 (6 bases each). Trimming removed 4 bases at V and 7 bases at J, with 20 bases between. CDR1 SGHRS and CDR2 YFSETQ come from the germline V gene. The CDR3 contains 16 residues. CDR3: CASSPDVGGYGGELFF. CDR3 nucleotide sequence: TGCGCCAGCAGCCCGGATGTGGGGGGCTATGGCGGGGAGCTGTTTTTT.